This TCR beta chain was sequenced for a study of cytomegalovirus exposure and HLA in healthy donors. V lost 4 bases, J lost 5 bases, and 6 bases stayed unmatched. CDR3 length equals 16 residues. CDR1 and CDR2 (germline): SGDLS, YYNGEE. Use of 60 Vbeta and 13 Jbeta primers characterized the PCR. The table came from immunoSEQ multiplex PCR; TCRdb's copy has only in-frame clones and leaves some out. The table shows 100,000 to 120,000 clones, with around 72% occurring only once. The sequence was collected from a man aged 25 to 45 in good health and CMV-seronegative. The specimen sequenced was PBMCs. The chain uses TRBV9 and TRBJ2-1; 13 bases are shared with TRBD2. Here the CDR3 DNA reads TGTGCCAGCAGCTTCCAAGGGACTAGCGGGAACAATGAGCAGTTCTTC. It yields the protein CASSFQGTSGNNEQFF. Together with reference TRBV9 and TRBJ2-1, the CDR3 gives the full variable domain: DSGVTQTPKHLITATGQRVTLRCSPRSGDLSVYWYQQSLDQGLQFLIQYYNGEERAKGNILERFSAQQFPDLHSELNLSSLELGDSALYFCASSFQGTSGNNEQFFGPGTRLTVL.